The clone carrying this T cell receptor (beta chain) was seen more than once but under ten times. Its antigen remains unknown. The record originates from a study of cytomegalovirus exposure and HLA in healthy donors. Notes on the study in general: Roughly uniform depth of sequencing across donors was assumed in presence/absence analyses. The number of N-insertions in an Asian-associated ancestry cluster was reportedly below the roughly 620-donor mean in a later analysis. It was only CMV serostatus that was available as immune exposure information.

PCR used 60 Vbeta primers and 13 Jbeta primers. TCRdb's copy holds only in-frame clones and misses some; the assay was immunoSEQ multiplex PCR. The sample contains about 110,000 clones, about 80% of which appear only once. Donors were ostensibly healthy at sampling, although undocumented immune exposures were probable. The CDR3 is made up of 14 amino acids. Germline trimming cut 4 bases from V and 5 bases from J; bases unmatched to any gene: 4. Germline CDR1 is SGDLS and CDR2 is YYNGEE. The receptor comes from a woman aged 45 to 65 in good health and CMV-seropositive. Sequencing input: PBMCs. V and J are TRBV9 and TRBJ2-7, with 12 nucleotides matching TRBD2. The CDR3 sequence is CASSLAGGPNEQYF. The CDR3, as DNA: TGTGCCAGCAGCCTAGCGGGAGGGCCAAACGAGCAGTACTTC.